Shown below are 19 T cell receptor beta chains from a single sample sequenced in a study of blood T cell repertoires in COVID-19. Assay used: immunoSEQ multiplex PCR; TCRdb lists only in-frame clones, some missing. The sample carries under 200,000 clones, 88% recorded once. The source material was peripheral blood. The receptor set was obtained from a man between 18 and 35 years old with active or convalescent COVID-19.

V is TRBV6-5 and J is TRBJ1-2; D remains unclear. Trimming removed 7 bases from V and 1 base from J, with 10 bases in between. The CDR3 consists of 13 residues. Germline CDR1 and CDR2: MNHEY and SVGAGI. In nucleotides, the CDR3 is TGTGCCAGCAAATACGAGGATAACTATGGCTACACCTTC. The encoded protein is CASKYEDNYGYTF.

The V gene is TRBV28, the J gene TRBJ2-7; D might be TRBD1 (5 bases). Germline CDR1 and CDR2: MDHEN and SYDVKM. The CDR3 has 14 amino acids. V was clipped by 6 bases and J by 0 bases, with 12 bases between them. This CDR3 reads CASSIQGSSYEQYF. CDR3 DNA: TGTGCCAGCAGCATCCAGGGATCCTCCTACGAGCAGTACTTC.

The count of this clone is one. The chain combines TRBV5-1 with TRBJ2-1; D is unclear. The V and J ends lost 1 base and 9 bases respectively, with 11 bases between them. This CDR3 contains 13 residues. Germline lookup yields CDR1 SGHRS and CDR2 YFSETQ. The CDR3 DNA sequence: TGCGCCAGCAGCTTGCTACAAACGGGTGAGCAGTTCTTC. Amino acids: CASSLLQTGEQFF.

The chain is built from TRBV29-1 and TRBJ1-5; D possibly corresponds to TRBD1 (5 bases). V lost 4 bases and J lost 0, with 10 bases in between. There are 14 residues in the CDR3. Germline lookup yields CDR1 SQVTM and CDR2 ANQGSEA. For the CDR3, the DNA is TGCAGCGTTGGTCAGGGCGATAGCAATCAGCCCCAGCATTTT. Protein product: CSVGQGDSNQPQHF.

This clone has more than one count but fewer than ten. The same CDR3 arises from other DNA sequences in this sample as well. J is TRBJ1-6 and V is TRBV19; 8 nucleotides align to TRBD1. With V trimmed by 3 bases and J by 9 bases, 4 bases remained unmatched. The CDR3 runs to 14 residues. Germline V gene lookup returns CDR1 LNHDA and CDR2 SQIVND (reference sequence). CDR3 sequence reads: CASSIGQGISPLHF. The CDR3 bases are TGTGCCAGTAGTATCGGACAGGGCATTTCACCCCTCCACTTT.

The chain combines TRBV5-1 with TRBJ2-3, with 8 bases aligning to TRBD1. This CDR3 comprises 15 residues. V was clipped by 4 bases and J by 3 bases; unmatched bases: 7. The germline V gene encodes CDR1 SGHRS and CDR2 YFSETQ. The CDR3 nucleotides are TGCGCCAGCAGCCTACGGACAGGGATAACAGATACGCAGTATTTT. Residues: CASSLRTGITDTQYF. The full variable domain, in which reference TRBV5-1 and TRBJ2-3 provide the parts outside the CDR3, is KAGVTQTPRYLIKTRGQQVTLSCSPISGHRSVSWYQQTPGQGLQFLFEYFSETQRNKGNFPGRFSGRQFSNSRSEMNVSTLELGDSALYLCASSLRTGITDTQYFGPGTRLTVL.

The chain carries TRBV18 and TRBJ2-3, with D tentatively TRBD1 (7 bases). Per germline, CDR1 KGHSH and CDR2 LQKENI. The V end was cut by 6 bases, the J end by 2 bases, with 15 bases between. The CDR3 is 15 residues long. The CDR3 here is CASSPPRGVTDTQYF. The CDR3 DNA is TGTGCCAGCTCCCCTCCCAGGGGGGTCACAGATACGCAGTATTTT.

This chain links TRBV7-8 with TRBJ2-1, with 7 bases matching TRBD1. The V and J ends lost 1 base and 8 bases, in that order; junction bases with no gene match: 5. Germline V gene data show CDR1 as SGHVS and CDR2 as FQNEAQ. The CDR3 covers 14 residues. The CDR3 coding sequence is TGTGCCAGCAGCTTAGTTCACAGGGGCTATGAGCAGTTCTTC. Its protein is CASSLVHRGYEQFF.

The chain couples TRBV11-3 to TRBJ2-3, with D unclear. Germline CDR1 SGHNT, CDR2 YENEEA. The CDR3 runs to 14 residues. The germline V and J ends were trimmed by 5 bases and 2 bases, with 11 bases remaining between them. The CDR3 DNA reads as TGTGCCAGCAGCCCCGGGTCTGCCACAGATACGCAGTATTTT. Amino acids: CASSPGSATDTQYF.

The V and J genes are TRBV5-1 and TRBJ1-2, with D maybe TRBD1 (5 bases). The CDR3 totals 14 residues. The V end was cut by 4 bases, the J end by 1 base, with 11 bases between. CDR1 is SGHRS, CDR2 YFSETQ, per germline. The CDR3 nucleotides are TGCGCCAGCAGCCCCCAAGGGGTTAACTATGGCTACACCTTC. Translated: CASSPQGVNYGYTF. The complete variable domain, with remaining parts taken from reference TRBV5-1 and TRBJ1-2, reads KAGVTQTPRYLIKTRGQQVTLSCSPISGHRSVSWYQQTPGQGLQFLFEYFSETQRNKGNFPGRFSGRQFSNSRSEMNVSTLELGDSALYLCASSPQGVNYGYTFGSGTRLTVV.

The V and J genes are TRBV25-1 and TRBJ2-1; TRBD2 agrees at 9 bases. Unmatched junction bases numbered 15, after V lost 2 bases and J lost 7 bases. Per germline, CDR1 MGHDK and CDR2 SYGVNS. The CDR3 loop spans 18 amino acids. CDR3 DNA: TGTGCCAGCAGTGAACTAAGGCTGGCGGGAGGGCCGGGTAATGAGCAGTTCTTC. It encodes CASSELRLAGGPGNEQFF.

The sample holds one count of this clone. The V call is TRBV24-1, the J call TRBJ2-7, with a weak D call TRBD1 (5 bases). The V end lost 6 bases, the J end lost 2 bases, and 16 bases lay between the germline ends. The CDR3 covers 15 residues. From germline, CDR1 is KGHDR and CDR2 SFDVKD. This chain's CDR3 is CATSPPQDSTYEQYF. The CDR3 DNA is TGTGCCACCAGTCCACCGCAAGACAGTACCTACGAGCAGTACTTC.

V is TRBV5-4 and J is TRBJ2-3; possibly TRBD1 for D (5 bases). This CDR3 comprises 14 residues. Per germline, CDR1 SGHNT and CDR2 YYREEE (reference sequence). Trimming pared 4 bases from V and 4 bases from J, leaving 13 bases between. CDR3 sequence reads: CASSGAGGPDTQYF. As DNA, the CDR3 is TGTGCCAGCAGCGGGGCAGGCGGCCCAGATACGCAGTATTTT. Using reference TRBV5-4 and TRBJ2-3 for the parts outside the CDR3, the full variable domain is ETGVTQSPTHLIKTRGQQVTLRCSSQSGHNTVSWYQQALGQGPQFIFQYYREEENGRGNFPPRFSGLQFPNYSSELNVNALELDDSALYLCASSGAGGPDTQYFGPGTRLTVL.

The V call is TRBV30, the J call TRBJ1-2; D perhaps matches TRBD1 (5 bases). The CDR3 totals 14 residues. CDR1 GTSNPN and CDR2 SVGIG come from the germline V gene (reference sequence). With 1 base removed from V and 4 bases from J, the gap between germline ends came to 13 bases. The CDR3 coding sequence is TGTGCCTGGAGTGCGGGGGATTTGGCCTATGGCTACACCTTC. Translating gives CAWSAGDLAYGYTF.

The rearrangement uses TRBV20-1 and TRBJ1-4; weak D call: TRBD1 (6 bases). V was pared by 3 bases and J by 7 bases, with 15 bases between. The CDR3 sequence is 14 residues long. CDR1 is DFQATT, CDR2 SNEGSKA, per germline (reference sequence). The CDR3 coding sequence is TGCAGTGCTAGTGGGGGCGGGGTAGGTGAAAAACTGTTTTTT. Translation: CSASGGGVGEKLFF.

The chain has TRBV4-1 and TRBJ2-7, with D possibly being TRBD2 (6 bases). Germline-derived CDR1 and CDR2 are MGHRA and YSYEKL. The CDR3 is 15 amino acids. V dropped 1 base and J dropped 0 bases, with 10 bases sitting between them. Here the CDR3 DNA reads TGCGCCAGCAGCCAAGTGGGGGGAGACTCCTACGAGCAGTACTTC. Its protein product is CASSQVGGDSYEQYF.

This clone was seen a single time. V is TRBV30 and J is TRBJ2-6; tentative D call: TRBD2 (6 bases). Germline V lookup: CDR1 GTSNPN, CDR2 SVGIG (reference sequence). This CDR3 contains 18 residues. The ends were cut back, 5 bases at V and 0 bases at J, with 20 bases in the middle. In DNA form, the CDR3 reads TGTGCCTGGGAACCTTTCGGACTACTAGGCTCTGGGGCCAACGTCCTGACTTTC. Protein product: CAWEPFGLLGSGANVLTF.

The chain recombines TRBV7-8 with TRBJ2-2; possible D gene TRBD2, 6 bases. This CDR3 has 14 amino acids. The V gene's germline CDR1 is SGHVS and CDR2 FQNEAQ. V was clipped by 5 bases and J by 6 bases, with 13 bases between them. DNA of the CDR3: TGTGCCAGCAGCCCTGCCGGGGGAGCCGGGGAGCTGTTTTTT. Amino acid sequence: CASSPAGGAGELFF.

The J gene is TRBJ1-1, the V gene TRBV20-1, with D perhaps TRBD1 (5 bases). The CDR3 totals 14 residues. V was shortened by 3 bases and J by 1 base, with 12 bases between the two germline ends. Germline CDR1 reads DFQATT; CDR2 reads SNEGSKA (reference sequence). The CDR3 DNA sequence: TGCAGTGCTAGTGAAGGGGCCCCGAACACTGAAGCTTTCTTT. Translation gives CSASEGAPNTEAFF.